These T cell receptor beta chains were read from a single sample in a study of Graves' ophthalmopathy and Graves' hyperthyroidism. Using its own MiXCR run on the multiplex PCR reads, TCRdb lists one record per CDR3 protein. The data hold over a million distinct CDR3 sequences, with around a third observed a single time. The sample comprised peripheral blood or thyroid tissue (not recorded which). These receptors originate from an adult man with Graves' hyperthyroidism. Each CDR3 is given with its conserved first and last residue. Fields, in order: J gene, D gene, clone size, V gene, CDR3 DNA, CDR3 protein. The D gene is left open where the match is weak. Expanded clones are given a class, and other clones once, few, many or no size at all.

TRBJ1-2	NA	NA	TRBV29-1	NA	CSVGEGAVHIF
TRBJ2-7	NA	NA	TRBV5-8	TGTGCCAGCAGCTTGGGCCTGGACCAGTACTTC	CASSLGLDQYF
TRBJ1-5	NA	many	TRBV4-3	TGCGCCAGCAGCCAAGATCAGGTACAGCCCCAGCATTTT	CASSQDQVQPQHF
TRBJ1-2	NA	once	TRBV10-2	TGCGCCAGCAAGGAGACAGACAGTCTTTTAAACTATGGCTACACCTTC	CASKETDSLLNYGYTF
TRBJ1-1	NA	many	TRBV2	TGTGCCAGCAGACCGGGGTCTAGTCGGACTGAAGCTTTCTTT	CASRPGSSRTEAFF
TRBJ2-2	NA	once	TRBV27	TGTGCCAGCTACAGGGCAGGGGTATCCGGGGAGCTGTTTTTT	CASYRAGVSGELFF
TRBJ2-7	NA	few	TRBV4-1	TGCGCCAGCAGCCAAGGGAGGGCTAGAACTACCTACGAGCAGTACTTC	CASSQGRARTTYEQYF
TRBJ2-2	NA	many	TRBV5-6	TGTGCCAGCAGCTTGAGGACGAGTACGAACACCGGGGAGCTGTTTTTT	CASSLRTSTNTGELFF
TRBJ2-7	TRBD1	many	TRBV9	TGTGCCAGCAGCGTGGGACAGGGAGCATACGAGCAGTACTTC	CASSVGQGAYEQYF
TRBJ1-5	NA	many	TRBV20-1	TGCAGTGCTAGAGATTTCTCAGGGGCTCAAGAGGCCCAGCATTTT	CSARDFSGAQEAQHF
TRBJ1-5	NA	few	TRBV4-1	TGCGCCAGCAGCCAAGGGAGCAGTCAGCCCCAGCATTTT	CASSQGSSQPQHF
TRBJ1-2	NA	many	TRBV10-3	TGTGCCAGCAGTGAAGTGAACACCAACTATGGCTACACCTTC	CASSEVNTNYGYTF
TRBJ2-7	NA	many	TRBV20-1	TGCACCGCGAAGGGTAACTACGAGCAGTACTTC	CTAKGNYEQYF
TRBJ2-7	NA	NA	TRBV11-2	TGTGCCAGCAGCTTAGTAGGTTTGGTTGGGACACTTTACGAGCAGTACTTC	CASSLVGLVGTLYEQYF
TRBJ2-5	NA	many	TRBV7-3	TGTGCCAGCAGCTTGGACGAGGGGACCCAGACCCAGTACTTC	CASSLDEGTQTQYF
TRBJ1-2	TRBD1	few	TRBV27	TGTGCCAGCAGTTCCGTGAGGGGACAGGGGGCTAACTATGGCTACACCTTC	CASSSVRGQGANYGYTF
TRBJ2-5	NA	once	TRBV5-1	TGCGCCAGCAGCTTGGAGGGTTGGGGAGAGACCCAGTACTTC	CASSLEGWGETQYF
TRBJ1-1	NA	NA	TRBV7-9	TGTGCCAGCAGCCCCCTTGCCGGACAAAAAGCTTTCTTT	CASSPLAGQKAFF
TRBJ2-5	TRBD2	many	TRBV7-2	TGTGCCAGCAGCCCTCGGGGGGGGGCTCAAGAGACCCAGTACTTC	CASSPRGGAQETQYF
TRBJ1-4	TRBD1	NA	TRBV24-1	TGTGCAACCCCAGGGGGGCGAAGAGAAAAACTGTTTTTT	CATPGGRREKLFF
TRBJ1-2	TRBD1	NA	TRBV20-1	TGCAGTGCTCAAAGGACAGGGGATTTTGGCTACACCTTC	CSAQRTGDFGYTF
TRBJ2-1	NA	NA	TRBV7-9	TGTGCCAGCAGCTTAGACTTAGCGGTATACAATGAGCAGTTCTTC	CASSLDLAVYNEQFF
TRBJ1-2	NA	NA	TRBV15	TGTGCCACCAGCAGGGCGGGTATCAACTATGGCTACACCTTC	CATSRAGINYGYTF
TRBJ2-5	TRBD1	many	TRBV10-3	TGTGCCATCAGTGACAGGGGGCAAGATCAGCCCCAGTACTTC	CAISDRGQDQPQYF
TRBJ2-2	NA	many	TRBV7-9	TGTGCCAGCCAAGGGGGACCGAAGGCGAACACCGGGGAGCTGTTTTTT	CASQGGPKANTGELFF
TRBJ1-1	NA	NA	TRBV25-1	TGTGCCAGCAGTGTAAATACAGACGGGGGGTACACTGAAGCTTTCTTT	CASSVNTDGGYTEAFF